This T cell receptor (beta chain) was captured in a study of cytomegalovirus exposure and HLA in healthy donors. V lost 5 bases and J 4 bases, leaving 9 bases between the germline ends. Germline V gene lookup returns CDR1 SGHTA and CDR2 FQGTGA. The CDR3 covers 13 residues. Profiling relied on immunoSEQ multiplex PCR, and the TCRdb table lists in-frame clones only, not all of them. Found here are about 190,000 clones, 86% of them singletons; the top ten hold almost 1.5%. What was sequenced was PBMCs. The J gene is TRBJ2-1, the V gene TRBV7-3; weak D call: TRBD1 (7 bases). This receptor was obtained from a woman aged 18-29 years in good health and CMV-seronegative. The DNA of the CDR3 is TGTGCCAGCAGCGCAGGGGGGTACAATGAGCAGTTCTTC. It specifies CASSAGGYNEQFF.